The 19 T cell receptor beta chains in this list originate from one sample, sequenced in a study of T-cell memory formation after mild COVID-19. In TCRdb, the 5' RACE reads were re-called with MiXCR into one record per CDR3 protein. This sample has hundreds of thousands of distinct CDR3 sequences, with around 19% found just once. The sequencing input was PBMCs or a T cell subset sorted from them (not recorded which). The receptors come from a man in his late teens or twenties who had mild COVID-19 (a few samples of this study predate the infection). Cell type and time point are not known.

This clonotype has more than one count but fewer than ten. The chain combines TRBV4-2 with TRBJ1-2, with 7 bases fitting TRBD1. After removal of 0 bases from V and 4 bases from J, the junction contained 8 bases not matched to a gene. CDR1 and CDR2 (germline): LGHNA, YNFKEQ. The CDR3 contains 16 residues. The CDR3 nucleotides are TGTGCCAGCAGCCAAGAGCTAAGGGGGCCCACCTATGGCTACACCTTC. Translated: CASSQELRGPTYGYTF.

This clonotype showed up just a few times. This sequence joins TRBV11-2 and TRBJ2-5; 10 nucleotides line up with TRBD1. V dropped 5 bases and J dropped 5; count of bases not matched to a gene: 14. Looked up from germline, CDR1 is SGHAT and CDR2 is FQNNGV. The CDR3 is 17 residues long. The CDR3 protein is CASSRRGQGSWKETQYF. CDR3 in DNA: TGTGCCAGCAGCCGTAGGGGACAGGGGAGCTGGAAGGAGACCCAGTACTTC.

The chain couples TRBV11-3 to TRBJ2-7; 8 bases are shared with TRBD1. The CDR3 is made up of 14 amino acids. The trim removed 5 bases at V and 5 bases at J, leaving 8 bases unmatched. Germline V CDR1 and CDR2: SGHNT, YENEEA. The CDR3 region has the DNA TGTGCCAGCAGCCTACAGGGGGATCTGAACGAGCAGTACTTC. This translates into CASSLQGDLNEQYF.

The V call is TRBV12-5, the J call TRBJ1-2, with TRBD1 identical over 7 bases. Trimming removed 1 base from V and 7 bases from J; junction bases left unmatched: 6. This CDR3 comprises 14 residues. Germline values: CDR1 LGHNT, CDR2 FRNRAP. The CDR3 sequence is CASGLARGRLGYTF. The DNA for the CDR3 is TGTGCTAGTGGTTTGGCCAGGGGGAGGCTTGGCTACACCTTC.

V usage is TRBV28 and J usage is TRBJ1-1, with D maybe TRBD1 (6 bases). V was cut by 4 bases and J by 5 bases, with 17 bases left in between. The CDR3 has 15 residues. CDR1 and CDR2 from the germline V gene are MDHEN and SYDVKM. CDR3 amino acids: CASSSETGRETEAFF. The CDR3, as DNA: TGTGCCAGCAGTTCCGAGACAGGAAGGGAGACTGAAGCTTTCTTT.

This clonotype was found many times. The chain carries TRBV12-3 or TRBV12-4 and TRBJ2-3, with D perhaps TRBD2 (6 bases). The germline V and J ends were trimmed by 3 bases and 4 bases, with 11 bases remaining between them. The CDR3 consists of 14 residues. In DNA, the CDR3 is TGTGCCAGCAGTTTGCGGACTATGCCAGATACGCAGTATTTT. This sequence encodes CASSLRTMPDTQYF.

This clonotype was found a few times. The rearrangement uses TRBV25-1 and TRBJ2-7; unclear D gene. CDR1 is MGHDK, CDR2 SYGVNS, per germline. The CDR3 sequence is 10 residues long. Between the trimmed V and J ends, which lost 5 bases and 3 bases, there was a span of 2 bases. The CDR3 DNA sequence: TGTGCCAGCAGTTACTACGAGCAGTACGTC. This sequence encodes CASSYYEQYV.

The gene calls are TRBV10-1 and TRBJ2-1; D ambiguous. Per the germline V gene, CDR1 is WNHNN and CDR2 is SYGVQD (reference sequence). The V end lost 6 bases, the J end lost 9 bases, and 12 bases lay between the germline ends. This CDR3 comprises 12 residues. The CDR3 loop reads CASSPRSGEQFF. CDR3 bases: TGCGCCAGCAGCCCCCGGTCGGGTGAGCAGTTCTTC.

This chain joins TRBV15 and TRBJ1-4, with D unresolved. This CDR3 has 16 amino acids. Germline assignment: CDR1 LNHNV and CDR2 YYDKDF (reference sequence). V lost 1 base and J 6 bases, leaving 15 bases between the germline ends. The CDR3 sequence: CATSRGLEWEYEKLFF. The CDR3 nucleotides read TGTGCCACCAGCAGAGGTCTCGAATGGGAATATGAAAAACTGTTTTTT.

This clonotype was found many times. CDR3 DNA: TGTGCCAGCAGCCCACGACGTAGCACAGATACGCAGTATTTT. Translating it yields CASSPRRSTDTQYF. The chain joins TRBV5-4 to TRBJ2-3; D gene ambiguous. This CDR3 is 14 amino acids long. V shed 4 bases and J shed 0 bases, with 9 bases lying between them. From germline, CDR1 is SGHNT and CDR2 YYREEE (reference sequence).

The chain recombines TRBV6-2 or TRBV6-3 with TRBJ2-5, with 8 bases aligning to TRBD2. This CDR3 has 15 amino acids. CDR1 MNHEY and CDR2 SVGEGT come from the germline V gene. V was pared by 7 bases and J by 3 bases, with 10 bases of the junction left unmatched. The CDR3 protein is CASIRVLAGKETQYF. In DNA form, the CDR3 reads TGTGCCAGCATTCGAGTTCTAGCGGGTAAAGAGACCCAGTACTTC.

This clonotype was seen more than once but under ten times. The chain links TRBV7-6 to TRBJ2-7; TRBD1 aligns across 8 bases. The CDR3 consists of 15 residues. J was trimmed by 4 bases and V by 6 bases; bases with no gene match: 11. Germline values: CDR1 SGHVS, CDR2 FNYEAQ. The chain's CDR3 is CASSRAGQGSYEQYF. The CDR3, as DNA: TGTGCCAGCAGTCGAGCCGGACAGGGTTCATACGAGCAGTACTTC. The full variable domain, rest sourced from reference TRBV7-6 and TRBJ2-7, is GAGVSQSPRYKVTKRGQDVALRCDPISGHVSLYWYRQALGQGPEFLTYFNYEAQQDKSGLPNDRFSAERPEGSISTLTIQRTEQRDSAMYRCASSRAGQGSYEQYFGPGTRLTVT.

This clonotype was seen repeatedly, ten times or more. The rearrangement uses TRBV5-1 and TRBJ2-3; 10 nucleotides agree with TRBD1. Germline-derived CDR1 and CDR2 are SGHRS and YFSETQ. CDR3 length: 15 residues. Trimming at V came to 3 bases and at J to 3 bases, leaving 4 bases not matched to a gene. The CDR3 nucleotides read TGCGCCAGCAGCTGGACAGGGGGGGGGACAGATACGCAGTATTTT. Translated: CASSWTGGGTDTQYF.

V gene TRBV24-1 combines with J gene TRBJ2-3; no clear D. Trimming pared 0 bases from V and 6 bases from J, leaving 6 bases between. Germline V CDR1 and CDR2: KGHDR, SFDVKD. The CDR3 loop spans 13 amino acids. The CDR3 region has the DNA TGTGCCACCAGTGATTTGCGCATTGATACGCAGTATTTT. Protein sequence: CATSDLRIDTQYF.

This clonotype was recorded a few times. The rearrangement joins TRBV7-9 to TRBJ1-1; D gene unclear. The CDR3 runs to 12 residues. Between the trimmed V and J ends, which lost 5 bases and 7 bases, there was a span of 11 bases. Germline V gene sequence: CDR1 SEHNR, CDR2 FQNEAQ (reference sequence). The CDR3 nucleotides are TGTGCCAGCAGCCTTCCGGACCTTGAAGCTTTCTTT. This sequence encodes CASSLPDLEAFF.

V and J are TRBV20-1 and TRBJ1-1; no firm D call. The CDR3 is made up of 12 amino acids. Germline V gives CDR1 DFQATT, CDR2 SNEGSKA (reference sequence). The CDR3 spells CSSATGNTEAFF. In DNA, the CDR3 is TGCAGCTCTGCAACTGGGAACACTGAAGCTTTCTTT.

This clonotype was found many times. The chain couples TRBV29-1 to TRBJ1-1; no clear D gene. Trimming shortened V by 4 bases and J by 1 base, and 10 bases separated the two germline ends. Germline V gene data show CDR1 as SQVTM and CDR2 as ANQGSEA. The CDR3 spans 13 residues. The CDR3 loop reads CSVGTYKNTEAFF. The CDR3 DNA follows: TGCAGCGTTGGAACGTATAAGAACACTGAAGCTTTCTTT.

This clonotype was recorded a few times. The rearrangement joins TRBV7-9 to TRBJ2-7; no clear D gene. This CDR3 contains 14 residues. Germline CDR1 reads SEHNR; CDR2 reads FQNEAQ (reference sequence). The V gene lost 4 bases and the J gene lost 1 base, with 11 bases spanning the gap. CDR3 sequence reads: CASSSTVGSYEQYF. Here the CDR3 DNA reads TGTGCCAGCAGCTCCACAGTCGGGTCCTACGAGCAGTACTTC.

This clonotype was counted a few times. The gene calls are TRBV12-3 or TRBV12-4 and TRBJ2-3, with a possible D match to TRBD2 (6 bases). Trimming shortened V by 7 bases and J by 5 bases, and 25 bases separated the two germline ends. This CDR3 region has 17 residues. In DNA form, the CDR3 reads TGTGCCAGCACCGGAGGGCGGACTAATAGGGAACTAGATACGCAGTATTTT. Its translation is CASTGGRTNRELDTQYF.